This T cell receptor (beta chain) is from a study of CD8 T cells in Susac syndrome. The authors sequenced TCR beta from blood CD8+ and CD4+ T cells. Matching for age and sex applied to the controls, who were healthy donors. Negative isolation yielded the CD8+ and CD4+ T cells, while FACS enriched the TEMRA cells. This CDR3 contains 15 residues. Trimming removed 3 bases at V and 4 bases at J, with 16 bases between. Germline CDR1 reads KGHSH; CDR2 reads LQKENI. Reverse transcription used about 0.45 to 1 ug RNA and random hexamers. Amplification of TCR beta CDR3 by immunoSEQ multiplex PCR spanned 54 Vbeta and 13 Jbeta. TCRdb recomputed calls from the immunoSEQ multiplex PCR reads with MiXCR, one row per CDR3 protein. In the table there are about 160,000 distinct CDR3 sequences, under 95% of which are singletons. This clonotype showed up just a few times.

Sequencing used CD4+ T cells from PBMCs. The source of this sequence is a human donor in good health. V and J are TRBV18 and TRBJ2-7; D is possibly TRBD1 (6 bases). DNA of the CDR3: TGTGCCAGCTCACCTCCGGGACACGGCGTGTACGAGCAGTACTTC. It is translated as CASSPPGHGVYEQYF.